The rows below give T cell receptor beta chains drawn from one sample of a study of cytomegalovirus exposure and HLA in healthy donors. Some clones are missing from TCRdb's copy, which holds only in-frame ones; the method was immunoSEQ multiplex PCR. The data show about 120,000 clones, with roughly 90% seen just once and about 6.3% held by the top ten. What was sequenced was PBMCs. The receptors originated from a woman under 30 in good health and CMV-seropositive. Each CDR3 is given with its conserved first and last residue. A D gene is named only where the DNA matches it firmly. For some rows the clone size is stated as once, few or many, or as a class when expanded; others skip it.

CDR3: CASSLGDSGYTF; DNA: TGTGCCAGCAGCTTAGGGGATTCAGGCTACACCTTC; size: NA; J: TRBJ1-2; D: NA; V: TRBV5-6
CDR3: CASSPGQGMGEQFF; DNA: TGTGCCAGCAGTCCGGGACAGGGTATGGGTGAGCAGTTCTTC; size: NA; J: TRBJ2-1; D: TRBD1; V: TRBV6-1
CDR3: CASSSEEGYTF; DNA: TGTGCCAGCAGCTCCGAGGAAGGCTACACCTTC; size: few; J: TRBJ1-2; D: NA; V: TRBV11-3
CDR3: CASSTGVNEQYF; DNA: TGTGCCAGTAGTACAGGGGTAAACGAGCAGTACTTC; size: few; J: TRBJ2-7; D: NA; V: TRBV19
CDR3: CASSLGQSPLHF; DNA: TGTGCCAGCAGCTTGGGCCAATCACCCCTCCACTTT; size: NA; J: TRBJ1-6; D: NA; V: TRBV7-9
CDR3: CASSLGPPGGRYYGYTF; DNA: TGTGCCAGCAGCTTGGGGCCCCCAGGGGGCCGTTACTATGGCTACACCTTC; size: NA; J: TRBJ1-2; D: TRBD1; V: TRBV5-8
CDR3: CASSPLTGGYEKLFF; DNA: TGCGCCAGCAGCCCGTTGACAGGGGGCTATGAAAAACTGTTTTTT; size: NA; J: TRBJ1-4; D: TRBD1; V: TRBV4-3
CDR3: CARSEAEVLGGYTF; DNA: TGTGCCAGAAGCGAAGCAGAGGTACTCGGCGGCTACACCTTC; size: NA; J: TRBJ1-2; D: NA; V: TRBV5-3
CDR3: CAWSITSGGNEQFF; DNA: TGTGCCTGGAGTATAACTAGCGGTGGGAATGAGCAGTTCTTC; size: NA; J: TRBJ2-1; D: TRBD2; V: TRBV30
CDR3: CASSLAGDYGYTF; DNA: TGTGCCAGCAGCTTAGCTGGAGACTATGGCTACACCTTC; size: NA; J: TRBJ1-2; D: NA; V: TRBV7-9
CDR3: CASSPHVGGQSLFF; DNA: TGTGCCAGCAGCCCCCACGTCGGGGGGCAAAGCCTGTTCTTC; size: NA; J: TRBJ2-1; D: NA; V: TRBV9
CDR3: CASSLGGGQETQYF; DNA: TGTGCCAGCAGCTTAGGGGGCGGACAAGAGACCCAGTACTTC; size: once; J: TRBJ2-5; D: NA; V: TRBV11-3
CDR3: CASSLGLVYQETQYF; DNA: TGTGCCAGCAGCTTAGGGCTCGTGTACCAAGAGACCCAGTACTTC; size: NA; J: TRBJ2-5; D: NA; V: TRBV7-2
CDR3: CASSPTGTGNTIYF; DNA: TGTGCCAGCAGCCCGACAGGGACTGGAAACACCATATATTTT; size: NA; J: TRBJ1-3; D: TRBD1; V: TRBV11-2
CDR3: CASSPQGRAEAFF; DNA: TGTGCCAGCAGCCCGCAGGGGCGGGCTGAAGCTTTCTTT; size: NA; J: TRBJ1-1; D: NA; V: TRBV11-1
CDR3: CASSAGTGGMNTEAFF; DNA: TGTGCCAGCAGCGCCGGGACTGGGGGAATGAACACTGAAGCTTTCTTT; size: NA; J: TRBJ1-1; D: NA; V: TRBV13
CDR3: CASGGSGTEAFF; DNA: TGTGCCAGCGGGGGGAGCGGGACTGAAGCTTTCTTT; size: NA; J: TRBJ1-1; D: NA; V: TRBV2
CDR3: CASIGLLAGGEQYF; DNA: TGCGCCAGCATTGGGCTACTAGCGGGAGGCGAGCAGTACTTC; size: NA; J: TRBJ2-7; D: TRBD2; V: TRBV10-2
CDR3: CASSWGLAGGSNTGELFF; DNA: TGTGCCAGCAGCTGGGGACTAGCGGGGGGGTCGAACACCGGGGAGCTGTTTTTT; size: NA; J: TRBJ2-2; D: TRBD2; V: TRBV11-2
CDR3: CASSVEQGRSEVQYF; DNA: TGTGCCAGCAGCGTAGAACAGGGGAGGTCCGAGGTCCAGTACTTC; size: NA; J: TRBJ2-5; D: NA; V: TRBV9
CDR3: CASNRLEDTDTQYF; DNA: TGTGCCAGCAACCGATTAGAGGACACAGATACGCAGTATTTT; size: NA; J: TRBJ2-3; D: NA; V: TRBV27
CDR3: CASSYRVVGELFF; DNA: TGTGCCAGCAGCTACAGGGTAGTCGGGGAGCTGTTTTTT; size: NA; J: TRBJ2-2; D: NA; V: TRBV28
CDR3: CASSDVLGQGNEKLFF; DNA: TGCGCCAGCAGTGACGTCCTTGGACAGGGTAATGAAAAACTGTTTTTT; size: NA; J: TRBJ1-4; D: TRBD1; V: TRBV10-2
CDR3: CASSKTYYNEQFF; DNA: TGTGCCAGCAGTAAAACTTACTACAATGAGCAGTTCTTC; size: NA; J: TRBJ2-1; D: NA; V: TRBV27
CDR3: CASSLAGGGHEQFF; DNA: TGTGCCAGCAGCTTAGCGGGGGGTGGGCATGAGCAGTTCTTC; size: NA; J: TRBJ2-1; D: NA; V: TRBV7-9
CDR3: CASSQDNSPMGEQYF; DNA: TGCGCCAGCAGCCAAGATAACAGCCCTATGGGCGAGCAGTACTTC; size: NA; J: TRBJ2-7; D: NA; V: TRBV4-3
CDR3: CASSGGALAAQETQYF; DNA: TGTGCCAGCAGCGGAGGGGCATTAGCAGCACAAGAGACCCAGTACTTC; size: NA; J: TRBJ2-5; D: NA; V: TRBV5-4
CDR3: CASSEHRGPLSEQFF; DNA: TGTGCCAGCAGTGAGCACAGGGGCCCTCTGAGTGAGCAGTTCTTC; size: NA; J: TRBJ2-1; D: TRBD1; V: TRBV6-1
CDR3: CASRQRYRDANEKLFF; DNA: TGTGCCAGCAGACAACGATACAGGGACGCTAATGAAAAACTGTTTTTT; size: NA; J: TRBJ1-4; D: NA; V: TRBV27
CDR3: CTWTAGGASTDTQYF; DNA: TGTACCTGGACTGCCGGGGGGGCTAGCACAGATACGCAGTATTTT; size: NA; J: TRBJ2-3; D: TRBD2; V: TRBV30
CDR3: CASSPRVRLQETQYF; DNA: TGTGCCAGCAGCCCACGTGTGAGGCTCCAAGAGACCCAGTACTTC; size: NA; J: TRBJ2-5; D: NA; V: TRBV7-2
CDR3: CASTPGGRPNTGELFF; DNA: TGTGCCAGCACCCCCGGAGGGCGACCGAACACCGGGGAGCTGTTTTTT; size: NA; J: TRBJ2-2; D: NA; V: TRBV7-6
CDR3: CASTRVNEQYF; DNA: TGTGCCAGCACCAGGGTTAACGAGCAGTACTTC; size: NA; J: TRBJ2-7; D: NA; V: TRBV5-8
CDR3: CASSLPGTGGRDEQFF; DNA: TGTGCCAGCAGCCTCCCCGGGACAGGGGGCCGGGATGAGCAGTTCTTC; size: NA; J: TRBJ2-1; D: TRBD1; V: TRBV4-2
CDR3: CASSALSGTGNEKLFF; DNA: TGTGCCAGCAGTGCATTGTCCGGGACAGGAAATGAAAAACTGTTTTTT; size: NA; J: TRBJ1-4; D: TRBD1; V: TRBV6-1
CDR3: CASSVRGVSYGYTF; DNA: TGTGCCAGCAGTGTCCGGGGAGTCTCCTATGGCTACACCTTC; size: NA; J: TRBJ1-2; D: NA; V: TRBV28
CDR3: CASSLVSSGAHNEQFF; DNA: TGTGCCAGCAGCTTAGTGTCTAGCGGGGCCCACAATGAGCAGTTCTTC; size: NA; J: TRBJ2-1; D: TRBD2; V: TRBV7-9
CDR3: CASSTNGGKLFF; DNA: TGTGCCAGCTCAACCAATGGGGGGAAACTGTTTTTT; size: NA; J: TRBJ1-4; D: NA; V: TRBV18
CDR3: CASSQGADGLAGVAYEQYF; DNA: TGTGCCAGCAGCCAAGGCGCGGACGGGCTAGCGGGAGTTGCCTACGAGCAGTACTTC; size: NA; J: TRBJ2-7; D: TRBD2; V: TRBV4-2